Below, 18 T cell receptor beta chains from the same sample are listed, as sequenced in a study of CD8 T cells in ankylosing spondylitis (dated by TCRdb to about 2017). Study-level results and caveats: A TCR beta motif made up of roughly eight highly homologous amino acid variants appeared to be characteristic of blood from ankylosing spondylitis patients.

The library was built by means of 5' RACE. The sample was run on an Illumina HiSeq 2500. TCRdb's own reprocessing of the public reads used fastp at Q25 and MiXCR and kept productive beta chains. Entries that share a CDR3 protein sequence are merged under the most common genes and DNA. For this sample there are 250,000 to 350,000 distinct CDR3 sequences; less than 9.5% appear just once. Clones ranked in the top ten supply approximately 14% of the sample. Their specific antigens are unknown. Sequencing input: blood, either unsorted or a sorted T cell fraction (not recorded which). These receptors all stem from a male donor with ankylosing spondylitis.

This clonotype was seen only a few times. The genes are TRBV10-3 and TRBJ1-2; TRBD1 aligns across 11 bases. Germline V CDR1 and CDR2: ENHRY, SYGVKD. Trimming took 6 bases from V and 7 from J; bases not matched to a gene: 7. This CDR3 comprises 14 residues. In nucleotides, the CDR3 is TGTGCCATCAGCGCGGACAGGGGGCAGGTTGGCTACACCTTC. This codes for CAISADRGQVGYTF.

The sample holds many counts of this clonotype. The rearrangement joins TRBV4-2 to TRBJ2-7; 8 bases are a match to TRBD2. Looked up from germline, CDR1 is LGHNA and CDR2 is YNFKEQ. The length of the CDR3 is 16 residues. V was pared by 3 bases and J by 5 bases, with 12 bases of the junction left unmatched. CDR3 bases: TGTGCCAGCAGCCAGACACTAGCGGCGGGAAACCACGAGCAGTACTTC. Translating it yields CASSQTLAAGNHEQYF.

V usage is TRBV3-1 and J usage is TRBJ2-3; possible D gene TRBD2, 6 bases. The V and J ends lost 4 bases and 8 bases respectively, with 25 bases between them. The CDR3 totals 17 residues. Looked up from germline, CDR1 is LGHDT and CDR2 is YNNKEL (reference sequence). DNA for the CDR3: TGTGCCAGCAGCCTGTGGGAAGGGCCACCCACCGGGGGTACGCAGTATTTT. Its translation: CASSLWEGPPTGGTQYF.

The rearrangement uses TRBV2 and TRBJ2-2; 7 positions agree with TRBD2. The germline CDR1 and CDR2 sequences are SNHLY and FYNNEI. The CDR3 contains 16 residues. Losses at the gene ends were 2 bases for V and 4 bases for J; bases not matched to a gene: 7. The CDR3 sequence: CASSELRGSGTGELFF. DNA for the CDR3: TGTGCCAGCAGTGAACTTCGCGGGAGCGGCACCGGGGAGCTGTTTTTT. Filled out from reference TRBV2 and TRBJ2-2, the complete variable domain reads EPEVTQTPSHQVTQMGQEVILRCVPISNHLYFYWYRQILGQKVEFLVSFYNNEISEKSEIFDDQFSVERPDGSNFTLKIRSTKLEDSAMYFCASSELRGSGTGELFFGEGSRLTVL.

The chain has TRBV5-1 and TRBJ1-1, with TRBD1 identical over 9 bases. The CDR3 runs 17 residues. Germline V gene data show CDR1 as SGHRS and CDR2 as YFSETQ. V lost 2 bases and J lost 0; bases outside the gene matches: 8. CDR3 sequence reads: CASSFRPGQGVNTEAFF. The CDR3 nucleotides are TGCGCCAGCAGCTTTCGACCGGGACAGGGAGTGAACACTGAAGCTTTCTTT.

This clonotype was seen more than once but under ten times. The genes are TRBV9 and TRBJ2-5; D ambiguous. The V and J ends lost 0 bases and 5 bases respectively, with 14 bases between them. In germline, CDR1 is SGDLS, CDR2 YYNGEE. The CDR3 extends over 15 amino acids. CDR3 DNA sequence: TGTGCCAGCAGCGTAGGGGATAATACGCACGAGACCCAGTACTTC. This encodes CASSVGDNTHETQYF. The full variable domain, rest sourced from reference TRBV9 and TRBJ2-5, is DSGVTQTPKHLITATGQRVTLRCSPRSGDLSVYWYQQSLDQGLQFLIQYYNGEERAKGNILERFSAQQFPDLHSELNLSSLELGDSALYFCASSVGDNTHETQYFGPGTRLLVL.

This clonotype was picked up many times. The chain recombines TRBV10-3 with TRBJ2-7, with 9 bases identical to TRBD1. CDR3 size: 14 residues. Germline V lookup: CDR1 ENHRY, CDR2 SYGVKD. The V segment lost 6 bases and the J segment 5 bases; nucleotides outside the gene matches: 8. CDR3 protein: CAISSGTGNHEQYF. CDR3 nucleotides: TGTGCCATCAGCTCCGGGACAGGGAACCACGAGCAGTACTTC.

In this sample, this clonotype turned up many times. The chain has TRBV7-8 and TRBJ2-7; 9 bases line up with TRBD1. V gave up 0 bases and J gave up 3 bases; unmatched junction bases: 3. Looked up from germline, CDR1 is SGHVS and CDR2 is FQNEAQ. This CDR3 region has 15 residues. CDR3 sequence (DNA): TGTGCCAGCAGCTTAGCGGTGGACAGGGGCTACGAGCAGTACTTC. Translating it yields CASSLAVDRGYEQYF. Based on the CDR3 plus reference TRBV7-8 and TRBJ2-7, the full variable domain is GAGVSQSPRYKVAKRGQDVALRCDPISGHVSLFWYQQALGQGPEFLTYFQNEAQLDKSGLPSDRFFAERPEGSVSTLKIQRTQQEDSAVYLCASSLAVDRGYEQYFGPGTRLTVT.

The J gene is TRBJ1-6, the V gene TRBV7-2, with D perhaps TRBD1 (5 bases). CDR1 and CDR2 (germline): SGHTA, FQGNSA. V was cut by 4 bases and J by 14 bases, with 18 bases left in between. The CDR3 covers 14 residues. The CDR3 nucleotides are TGTGCCAGCAGCTCGAGTTGGAGGGGCTTTACCCTCCACTTT. Its translation is CASSSSWRGFTLHF.

In its sample, this clonotype was seen many times. V and J are TRBV29-1 and TRBJ1-4; D unresolved. Germline V CDR1 and CDR2: SQVTM, ANQGSEA. The CDR3 is 14 amino acids. V lost 6 bases and J 10 bases, leaving 21 bases between the germline ends. The DNA of the CDR3 is TGCAGCGTCTTTCCGGGCCCTCAGGAAGGAAAACTGTTTTTT. It specifies CSVFPGPQEGKLFF.

This clonotype was counted many times. The chain uses TRBV25-1 and TRBJ2-7; 9 nucleotides agree with TRBD1. This CDR3 has 12 residues. The J segment lost 3 bases and the V segment lost 6 bases, leaving 0 bases of the junction unmatched. Germline CDR1 is MGHDK and CDR2 is SYGVNS. CDR3 nucleotides: TGTGCCAGCAGGGGACAGGGCTACGAGCAGTACTTC. Its translation is CASRGQGYEQYF.

Many counts were recorded for this clonotype. J is TRBJ2-1 and V is TRBV3-1; TRBD2 is a possible D gene (6 bases). Germline V gene lookup returns CDR1 LGHDT and CDR2 YNNKEL (reference sequence). The V end was cut by 3 bases, the J end by 3 bases, with 12 bases between. This CDR3 has 15 residues. This chain's CDR3 is CASSQDYEIYNEQFF. In DNA, the CDR3 is TGTGCCAGCAGCCAGGACTACGAGATCTACAATGAGCAGTTCTTC.

The rearrangement joins TRBV7-2 to TRBJ2-7, with 7 bases aligning to TRBD1. This CDR3 has 14 amino acids. The V gene end was trimmed by 1 base and the J gene end by 6 bases; junction bases not matched to a gene: 6. Germline assignment: CDR1 SGHTA and CDR2 FQGNSA. The CDR3: CASSLGTGDTEQYF. CDR3 DNA: TGTGCCAGCAGCTTAGGAACAGGGGATACCGAGCAGTACTTC.

This clonotype was picked up many times. CDR3 residues: CASSFTGRALTDTQYF. The CDR3 nucleotides are TGTGCCAGCAGTTTTACCGGGAGGGCTCTCACAGATACGCAGTATTTT. The J gene is TRBJ2-3, the V gene TRBV27; TRBD2 aligns across 8 bases. Trimming at V came to 3 bases and at J to 2 bases, leaving 7 bases not matched to a gene. The CDR3 is 16 residues long. Germline CDR1 and CDR2: MNHEY and SMNVEV (reference sequence).

This clonotype was found a few times. J is TRBJ1-1 and V is TRBV5-1; TRBD1 might be the D (5 bases). There are 14 residues in the CDR3. Trimming left V 1 base short and J 3 bases short, with 10 bases between. Germline assignment: CDR1 SGHRS and CDR2 YFSETQ. This CDR3 is CASSLQGGHTEAFF. The CDR3 bases are TGCGCCAGCAGCTTGCAGGGAGGCCACACTGAAGCTTTCTTT.

The table lists this clonotype with many counts. J is TRBJ2-5 and V is TRBV12-3 or TRBV12-4; D gene unclear. V lost 5 bases and J lost 0, with 7 bases in between. CDR3 length: 13 amino acids. CDR3 in DNA: TGTGCCAGCAGTCTAACTAACCAAGAGACCCAGTACTTC. Encoded protein: CASSLTNQETQYF.

The chain employs TRBV6-2 or TRBV6-3 and TRBJ2-2, with D possibly matching TRBD1 (7 bases). The CDR3 consists of 14 residues. V was cut by 7 bases and J by 7 bases, with 16 bases left in between. From germline, CDR1 is MNHEY and CDR2 SVGEGT. The DNA of the CDR3 is TGTGCCAGCACATCCAGGGGGACTGGCGGGGAGCTGTTTTTT. Protein product: CASTSRGTGGELFF.

The chain has TRBV5-1 and TRBJ1-5, with D possibly matching TRBD1 (6 bases). The CDR3 spans 14 residues. V lost 2 bases to trimming and J lost 1 base, with 7 bases between them. Per germline, CDR1 SGHRS and CDR2 YFSETQ. CDR3 bases: TGCGCCAGCAGCTTAGACAGGAGCAATCAGCCCCAGCATTTT. It is translated as CASSLDRSNQPQHF.